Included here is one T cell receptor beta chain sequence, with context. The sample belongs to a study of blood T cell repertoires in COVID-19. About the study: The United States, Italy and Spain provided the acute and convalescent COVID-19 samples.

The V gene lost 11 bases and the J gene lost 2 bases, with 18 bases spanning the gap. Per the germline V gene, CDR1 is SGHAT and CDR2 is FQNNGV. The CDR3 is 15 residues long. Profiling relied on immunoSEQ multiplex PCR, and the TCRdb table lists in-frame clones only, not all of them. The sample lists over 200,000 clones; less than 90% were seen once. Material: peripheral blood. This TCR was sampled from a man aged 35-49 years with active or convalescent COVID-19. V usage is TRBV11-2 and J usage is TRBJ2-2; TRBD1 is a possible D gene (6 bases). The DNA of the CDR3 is TGTGCCGGACCCGGAGGACAGCAAAACACCGGGGAGCTGTTTTTT. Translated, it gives CAGPGGQQNTGELFF. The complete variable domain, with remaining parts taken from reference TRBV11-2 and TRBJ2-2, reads EAGVAQSPRYKIIEKRQSVAFWCNPISGHATLYWYQQILGQGPKLLIQFQNNGVVDDSQLPKDRFSAERLKGVDSTLKIQPAKLEDSAVYLCAGPGGQQNTGELFFGEGSRLTVL.